The T cell receptor (beta chain) under discussion was sequenced for a study of blood T cell repertoires in COVID-19. Exposed enrollees had met someone with a PCR-confirmed or clinician-diagnosed COVID-19 case at some point within the 2 weeks before study entry. The CDR3 is 16 residues long. V lost 4 bases, J lost 2 bases, and 9 bases stayed unmatched. Germline assignment: CDR1 MGHDK and CDR2 SYGVNS. As originally analysed: Reference gene primer amplification gave nucleated cell count estimates. Only in-frame clones appear in the TCRdb table, and some are missing; sequencing was by immunoSEQ multiplex PCR. V and J calls and clone size follow that table, whereas D and trimming were derived from the DNA. This sample has hundreds of thousands of clones, with 80% to 85% found just once.

The receptor was isolated from a man aged 35 to 55 who had been exposed to COVID-19. The J gene is TRBJ2-3, the V gene TRBV25-1; 7 bases fit TRBD1. Sequencing was performed on PBMCs or T cells enriched from blood (not recorded which). The CDR3 DNA follows: TGTGCCAGCAGTGCTAAGACAGGGTATATCACAGATACGCAGTATTTT. As protein: CASSAKTGYITDTQYF.